These 27 T cell receptor beta chains share one sample of origin, sequenced in a study of T cell responses to AZD1222 COVID-19 vaccine. Sequencing used immunoSEQ multiplex PCR; TCRdb keeps in-frame clones, though not all of them. The sample lists about 220,000 clones, approximately 94% occurring once. The input for sequencing was peripheral blood, taken on day 0 of MenACWY control vaccination. All receptors come from an adult in good health.

V is TRBV19 and J is TRBJ1-1; 7 bases match TRBD1. V was pared by 3 bases and J by 3 bases, with 4 bases of the junction left unmatched. Germline V gives CDR1 LNHDA, CDR2 SQIVND (reference sequence). There are 14 residues in the CDR3. CDR3: CASSIFTGDTEAFF. As DNA, the CDR3 is TGTGCCAGTAGTATTTTCACAGGGGACACTGAAGCTTTCTTT. Variable domain in full (rest from reference TRBV19 and TRBJ1-1): DGGITQSPKYLFRKEGQNVTLSCEQNLNHDAMYWYRQDPGQGLRLIYYSQIVNDFQKGDIAEGYSVSREKKESFPLTVTSAQKNPTAFYLCASSIFTGDTEAFFGQGTRLTVV.

This chain joins TRBV19 and TRBJ1-5, with 8 bases matching TRBD1. CDR1 and CDR2 from the germline V gene are LNHDA and SQIVND (reference sequence). This CDR3 is built from 16 residues. The V segment lost 4 bases and the J segment 1 base; nucleotides outside the gene matches: 6. CDR3 loop: CASSTGGKGSNQPQHF. CDR3 coding DNA: TGTGCCAGTAGTACAGGGGGCAAGGGAAGCAATCAGCCCCAGCATTTT.

The V and J genes are TRBV29-1 and TRBJ2-1; TRBD2 agrees at 10 bases. The ends lost 7 bases at V and 3 bases at J; junction bases unmatched: 6. The CDR3 extends over 14 amino acids. Per germline, CDR1 SQVTM and CDR2 ANQGSEA. CDR3 sequence: CSGKPSGGYNEQFF. The CDR3 bases are TGCAGCGGAAAGCCTAGCGGGGGCTACAATGAGCAGTTCTTC.

The J gene is TRBJ2-1, the V gene TRBV19, with 9 positions matching TRBD1. CDR1 and CDR2 from the germline V gene are LNHDA and SQIVND (reference sequence). The CDR3 consists of 15 residues. V shed 2 bases and J 4 bases; nucleotides not matched to a gene: 3. CDR3 region: CASSITGGAYNEQFF. CDR3 DNA: TGTGCCAGTAGTATAACAGGGGGCGCTTACAATGAGCAGTTCTTC.

J is TRBJ2-7 and V is TRBV28; the D gene is possibly TRBD2 (7 bases). Per the germline V gene, CDR1 is MDHEN and CDR2 is SYDVKM. There are 15 residues in the CDR3. Trimming took off 3 bases at V and 6 bases at J, with 18 bases between the two ends. CDR3 in amino acids: CASSLGGAGRGEQYF. The CDR3 region has the DNA TGTGCCAGCAGTTTGGGGGGGGCAGGGCGAGGCGAGCAGTACTTC.

The CDR3 DNA sequence: TGTGCCAGCACCCCAGGCCCTAAGCTTAACTATGGCTACACCTTC. It specifies CASTPGPKLNYGYTF. The chain combines TRBV28 with TRBJ1-2; D unclear. The germline V gene encodes CDR1 MDHEN and CDR2 SYDVKM. The CDR3 is 15 residues long. V was clipped by 7 bases and J by 1 base, with 16 bases between them.

The V call is TRBV6-2 or TRBV6-3, the J call TRBJ1-5; no reliable D call. Per germline, CDR1 MNHEY and CDR2 SVGEGT. The CDR3 runs 15 residues. Trimming pared 2 bases from V and 2 bases from J, leaving 10 bases between. This chain's CDR3 is CASSYASRGNQPQHF. The CDR3, as DNA: TGTGCCAGCAGTTACGCGTCGCGAGGCAATCAGCCCCAGCATTTT.

The gene calls are TRBV3-1 (or the pseudogene TRBV3-2) and TRBJ1-1; D remains unclear. V was clipped by 4 bases and J by 7 bases, with 7 bases between them. CDR3 length: 11 amino acids. The germline V gene encodes CDR1 LGHDT and CDR2 YNNKEL (reference sequence). The CDR3 spells CASSLLGEAFF. CDR3 DNA sequence: TGTGCCAGCAGCCTCCTCGGTGAAGCTTTCTTT.

J is TRBJ1-5 and V is TRBV11-2, with D unclear. Trimming pared 1 base from V and 5 bases from J, leaving 6 bases between. Germline V CDR1 and CDR2: SGHAT, FQNNGV. The CDR3 sequence is 13 residues long. The CDR3 bases are TGTGCCAGCAGCTTAGGCGGGGATCAGCCCCAGCATTTT. It is translated as CASSLGGDQPQHF.

The chain has TRBV24-1 and TRBJ1-5; the match to TRBD1 covers 7 bases. The CDR3 sequence is 14 residues long. Germline V gene sequence: CDR1 KGHDR, CDR2 SFDVKD. J lost 3 bases, V lost 4 bases, and 2 bases had no gene match. As DNA, the CDR3 is TGTGCCACCAGTGACACAGGGGCCAATCAGCCCCAGCATTTT. Amino acids: CATSDTGANQPQHF.

The chain joins TRBV28 to TRBJ2-3; the match to TRBD2 covers 9 bases. With V trimmed by 6 bases and J by 2 bases, 6 bases remained unmatched. The CDR3 has 15 residues. CDR1 and CDR2 (germline): MDHEN, SYDVKM. The DNA for the CDR3 is TGTGCCAGCAGCCTTAGCGGGGGAACCACAGATACGCAGTATTTT. It encodes CASSLSGGTTDTQYF.

V and J are TRBV5-1 and TRBJ1-2; 7 bases match TRBD1. The length of the CDR3 is 14 residues. Germline assignment: CDR1 SGHRS and CDR2 YFSETQ. Trimming removed 0 bases from V and 3 bases from J; junction bases left unmatched: 2. This CDR3 is CASSLAGQDYGYTF. In DNA, the CDR3 is TGCGCCAGCAGCTTGGCCGGACAGGACTATGGCTACACCTTC.

The chain links TRBV2 to TRBJ1-5, with 7 nucleotides matching TRBD1. The CDR3 totals 14 residues. CDR1 is SNHLY, CDR2 FYNNEI, per germline. J lost 7 bases, V lost 11 bases, and 14 bases had no gene match. Written as DNA, the CDR3 is TGTGCCGGGCGAGGAGGGGGCGCGGGGCAGCCCCAGCATTTT. Its protein product is CAGRGGGAGQPQHF.

The chain has TRBV5-1 and TRBJ2-3, with TRBD2 identical over 12 bases. This CDR3 spans 16 amino acids. Looked up from germline, CDR1 is SGHRS and CDR2 is YFSETQ. V was clipped by 4 bases and J by 4 bases; unmatched bases: 7. CDR3 sequence reads: CASSPRASGGADTQYF. The CDR3 DNA reads as TGCGCCAGCAGCCCGAGGGCTAGCGGGGGGGCAGATACGCAGTATTTT.

This clone was picked up one time. The chain is built from TRBV6-5 and TRBJ1-5; 11 bases align to TRBD1. This CDR3 contains 15 residues. The trim removed 6 bases at V and 2 bases at J, leaving 3 bases unmatched. Germline CDR1 and CDR2: MNHEY and SVGAGI. The CDR3 DNA sequence: TGTGCCAGCAGGCGGGACAGGGGGGGCAATCAGCCCCAGCATTTT. Translating it yields CASRRDRGGNQPQHF.

This chain links TRBV6-1 with TRBJ1-5; 8 positions agree with TRBD1. This CDR3 has 16 amino acids. V was clipped by 4 bases and J by 3 bases; unmatched bases: 8. Germline-derived CDR1 and CDR2 are MNHNS and SASEGT. DNA of the CDR3: TGTGCCAGCAGTGCGAAAACAGGGGGTTTCAATCAGCCCCAGCATTTT. As protein: CASSAKTGGFNQPQHF.

A word on this clone: The junction and the germline gene differ at one end; a read error may be behind it. The chain links TRBV4-2 to TRBJ1-1; D unclear. The length of the CDR3 is 16 residues. Germline-derived CDR1 and CDR2 are LGHNA and YNFKEQ. The CDR3 sequence: CASSQDRNSENAEAFF. The CDR3, as DNA: TGTGCCAGCAGCCAAGATCGGAACAGTGAGAACGCTGAAGCTTTCTTT.

This clone was picked up one time. The chain combines TRBV15 with TRBJ1-4; the D gene is possibly TRBD1 (5 bases). The CDR3 is made up of 18 amino acids. From germline, CDR1 is LNHNV and CDR2 YYDKDF (reference sequence). Deletions cut 0 bases from V and 0 bases from J, with 14 bases between. The CDR3 protein is CATSREWDRLPTNEKLFF. In DNA form, the CDR3 reads TGTGCCACCAGCAGAGAATGGGACCGACTTCCAACTAATGAAAAACTGTTTTTT.

J is TRBJ1-4 and V is TRBV3-1 (or the pseudogene TRBV3-2); 7 bases match TRBD1. Germline CDR1 LGHDT, CDR2 YNNKEL (reference sequence). The junction had 4 bases not matched to a gene; V was cut back by 4 bases and J by 5 bases. The CDR3 is 14 amino acids. CDR3 DNA: TGTGCCAGCAGCCTCAAGGGGGCGAATGAAAAACTGTTTTTT. This codes for CASSLKGANEKLFF.

This sequence joins TRBV3-1 (or the pseudogene TRBV3-2) and TRBJ1-1; D remains ambiguous. The CDR3 runs to 13 residues. CDR1 LGHDT and CDR2 YNNKEL come from the germline V gene (reference sequence). Trimming left V 4 bases short and J 1 base short, with 7 bases between. CDR3 coding DNA: TGTGCCAGCAGCCCCGCGACGAACACTGAAGCTTTCTTT. Its protein product is CASSPATNTEAFF.

V gene TRBV12-3 or TRBV12-4 combines with J gene TRBJ2-5; no definite D call. V was clipped by 6 bases and J by 5 bases, with 7 bases between them. CDR3 length: 11 residues. The CDR3 sequence: CASSRRETQYF. In nucleotides, the CDR3 is TGTGCCAGCAGCCGTCGGGAGACCCAGTACTTC.

The chain recombines TRBV25-1 with TRBJ1-1; D possibly corresponds to TRBD1 (6 bases). The germline V gene has CDR1 MGHDK and CDR2 SYGVNS. The V gene lost 7 bases and the J gene lost 5 bases, with 14 bases spanning the gap. The CDR3 has 13 amino acids. CDR3 residues: CASNQGGNTEAFF. CDR3 nucleotide sequence: TGTGCCAGCAACCAAGGGGGTAATACTGAAGCTTTCTTT.

The gene calls are TRBV18 and TRBJ2-3, with TRBD1 matching over 7 bases. CDR1 and CDR2 from the germline V gene are KGHSH and LQKENI. V lost 4 bases, J lost 2 bases, and 6 bases stayed unmatched. The CDR3 extends over 15 amino acids. CDR3 sequence reads: CASSRTGTATDTQYF. CDR3 coding DNA: TGTGCCAGCTCACGAACCGGGACAGCCACAGATACGCAGTATTTT.

The rearrangement links TRBV2 to TRBJ2-1; D not certain. Trimming removed 5 bases at V and 15 bases at J, with 14 bases between. Germline CDR1 is SNHLY and CDR2 is FYNNEI. CDR3 length: 11 amino acids. In DNA form, the CDR3 reads TGTGCCAGCAGTCCCCTCGTGGAACCGTTCTTC. It translates to CASSPLVEPFF.

The chain recombines TRBV7-9 with TRBJ1-3; weak D call: TRBD1 (5 bases). V gave up 8 bases and J gave up 4 bases, with 15 bases separating them. Germline CDR1 SEHNR, CDR2 FQNEAQ (reference sequence). CDR3 size: 14 residues. The CDR3, as DNA: TGTGCCAGCCAGCAGGGCTTTGACGGAAACACCATATATTTT. This gives the protein CASQQGFDGNTIYF.

J is TRBJ1-1 and V is TRBV7-6; D is ambiguous. Per the germline V gene, CDR1 is SGHVS and CDR2 is FNYEAQ. Trimming cost V 1 base and J 0 bases, with 6 bases left between them. This CDR3 has 14 residues. In nucleotides, the CDR3 is TGTGCCAGCAGCTTAGGGCGGATGAACACTGAAGCTTTCTTT. It specifies CASSLGRMNTEAFF.

This clone was observed once. The V and J genes are TRBV6-5 and TRBJ2-1, with 8 bases lining up with TRBD1. Germline assignment: CDR1 MNHEY and CDR2 SVGAGI. Trimming removed 2 bases from V and 6 bases from J; junction bases left unmatched: 6. This CDR3 is built from 15 residues. This CDR3 is CASSYPTGAVNEQFF. For the CDR3, the DNA is TGTGCCAGCAGTTACCCGACAGGGGCGGTCAATGAGCAGTTCTTC.